This TCR beta chain was captured by sequencing in a study of control samples from healthy donors and cancer patients. Germline V CDR1 and CDR2: SGHNT, YYREEE (reference sequence). The germline V and J ends were trimmed by 4 bases and 4 bases, with 19 bases remaining between them. The CDR3 runs to 16 residues. Sequenced by immunoSEQ multiplex PCR; TCRdb stores in-frame clones only, minus some. Found here are fewer than 90,000 clones, approximately 90% of them singletons; the top ten hold roughly 2%. Sequencing input: PBMCs. The rearrangement joins TRBV5-4 to TRBJ2-3; D gene uncertain. This clonotype was obtained from a woman aged 55 to 70 with head and neck cancer. CDR3 coding DNA: TGTGCCAGCAGCCAAGGTGGTGGGCTAAATGCAGATACGCAGTATTTT. It yields the protein CASSQGGGLNADTQYF.